This T cell receptor (beta chain) emerged from a study of read filtering for tumor transcriptome and immune sequencing. Study-level information: Among patients, 17 to 20 were male and some 15 female, aged about 40 to 90 (mean about 72). Study outcomes and limitations: In IR-seq, single-read clonotypes were about 80% of clonotypes but around 3.4% of reads.

The library was built from approximately 400 ng RNA with molecular barcoded adaptors for alpha/delta and beta/gamma chains. TCRdb ran MiXCR on the reads and lists one entry per CDR3 protein. This table has around 41,000 distinct CDR3 sequences, around 13% appearing once. V dropped 6 bases and J dropped 0 bases, with 21 bases sitting between them. The CDR3 loop spans 17 amino acids. Germline-derived CDR1 and CDR2 are SNHLY and FYNNEI. This clonotype was counted at least ten times. What it binds is not known. This clonotype was obtained from a donor aged 40 or over with multiple myeloma. Sequencing used a population of CD138-negative cells sorted from bone marrow. The chain couples TRBV2 to TRBJ2-7; D possibly uses TRBD1 or TRBD2 (5 bases each). CDR3 DNA: TGTGCCAGCAGCGGGGCCCTCAGACAGCTGAGCTCCTACGAGCAGTACTTC. As protein: CASSGALRQLSSYEQYF.